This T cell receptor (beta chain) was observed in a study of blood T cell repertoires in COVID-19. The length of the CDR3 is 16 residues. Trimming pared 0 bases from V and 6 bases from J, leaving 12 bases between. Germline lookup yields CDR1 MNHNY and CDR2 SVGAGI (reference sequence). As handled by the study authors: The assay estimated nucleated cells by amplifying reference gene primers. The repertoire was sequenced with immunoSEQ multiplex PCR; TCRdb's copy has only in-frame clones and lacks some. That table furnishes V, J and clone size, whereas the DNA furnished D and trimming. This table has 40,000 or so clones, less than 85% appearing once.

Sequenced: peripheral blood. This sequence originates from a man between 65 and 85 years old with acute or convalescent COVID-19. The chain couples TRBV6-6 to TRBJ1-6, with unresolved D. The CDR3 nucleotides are TGTGCCAGCAGTTACTCGAACCCGTTACTTAATTCACCCCTCCACTTT. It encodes CASSYSNPLLNSPLHF.